The entry below gives a single TCR beta chain sequence along with its context. The record originates from a study of CD8 T cells in Susac syndrome. Random hexamers were used to reverse transcribe about 0.5 to 1 ug of RNA. With immunoSEQ multiplex PCR, TCR beta CDR3 was amplified across 54 Vbeta and 13 Jbeta. MiXCR, run by TCRdb on the immunoSEQ multiplex PCR reads, gives a single entry per CDR3 protein. This table has 400,000 to 550,000 distinct CDR3 sequences, 85% appearing once. Sequencing of TCR beta was carried out in blood CD8+ and CD4+ T cells. Sequencing was done on a sample of CD8+ T cells from PBMCs. The receptor was derived from a human donor with multiple sclerosis.

In DNA, the CDR3 is TGTGCCAGCACACAGGGGAACAATGAGCAGTTCTTC. Protein product: CASTQGNNEQFF. V gene TRBV27 combines with J gene TRBJ2-1, with TRBD1 matching over 7 bases. The CDR3 consists of 12 residues. Trimming took 7 bases from V and 5 from J; bases not matched to a gene: 2. Germline values: CDR1 MNHEY, CDR2 SMNVEV (reference sequence).